This TCR beta chain was sequenced in a study of identical twins' blood T cells. Study findings and constraints: Shared CDR3 clonotype counts tracked mainly the product of cloneset sizes. Each donor's most abundant TCRbeta clonotypes shared more CDR3 sequences with her twin than unrelated donors. V gene usage reportedly matched far better within twin pairs than unrelated donors. Shared environment remains a possible cause of twin similarity.

This clonotype was counted only a few times. Its target is unknown. TCRdb reprocessed the 5' RACE reads with MiXCR, giving one entry per CDR3 protein. The profile covers a few hundred thousand distinct CDR3 sequences, with under 30% appearing a single time and roughly 5.5% taken by the ten largest. The CDR3 has 14 residues. The germline V gene encodes CDR1 LNHDA and CDR2 SQIVND (reference sequence). Trimming shortened V by 5 bases and J by 4 bases, and 12 bases separated the two germline ends. The gene calls are TRBV19 and TRBJ1-3; no clear D. The sample taken for sequencing was PBMCs. This receptor was identified in a woman aged 18-55 years in good health. CDR3 coding DNA: TGTGCCAGTAGTGCCCGAGCAGAAGGAAACACCATATATTTT. Residues: CASSARAEGNTIYF.